This entry is about one T cell receptor beta chain. The CDR3 consists of 16 residues. CDR1 and CDR2 from the germline V gene are MDHEN and SYDVKM. With V trimmed by 8 bases and J by 6 bases, 16 bases remained unmatched. The data were produced by immunoSEQ multiplex PCR, yet TCRdb's version contains in-frame clones alone and is incomplete. The repertoire has fewer than 500,000 clones, roughly nine tenths of them found once; the top ten carry roughly 1.1%. The data were obtained in a study of blood T cell repertoires in COVID-19. Participant age was roughly 18 to 95 years, and participants resided in 20 to 30 US areas.

This TCR derives from a man in his thirties or forties who had recovered from COVID-19. The rearrangement joins TRBV28 to TRBJ1-1; TRBD1 aligns across 9 bases. The sample comprised PBMCs or T cells enriched from blood (not recorded which). CDR3: CASLTHSTGGKPEAFF. CDR3 DNA sequence: TGTGCCAGCCTTACCCATTCGACAGGGGGGAAACCTGAAGCTTTCTTT.